The sequence of this TCR beta chain was determined in a study of regulatory T cells in long-lasting Graves disease. Study-level background: Recently diagnosed Graves' patients had received antithyroid drugs for under 3 months.

In its sample, this clonotype was seen many times. What it recognizes is unknown. Study conclusions and caveats: Persistent Graves' patients had lower TCR diversity than newly diagnosed ones.

Relying on iRepertoire HTBI primers and Arm-PCR of CDR3 regions, the team built TCR beta libraries. Each CDR3 protein gets one entry after TCRdb re-called the multiplex PCR reads with MiXCR. The table includes around 400,000 distinct CDR3 sequences, approximately 16% detected once. Specified time point: newly diagnosed GD, antithyroid drugs for less than 3 months. With RNA extracted from PBMCs as input, the TCR library was made. These sequences were also reported in another study, on T cells in Graves' hyperthyroidism and ophthalmopathy. From that report: HTBI primers were the set used in a first-round RT-PCR of the TCR CDR3.

The origin of this receptor is a woman aged 40 to 50 with Graves disease. The source material was peripheral blood mononuclear cells (PBMCs), sampled at new diagnosis, from a patient treated with antithyroid drugs.

Here the CDR3 DNA reads TGTGCCAGCAGTTTCGGGGGGGCACTATACGAGCAGTACTTC. Residues: CASSFGGALYEQYF. The rearrangement uses TRBV12-3 or TRBV12-4 and TRBJ2-7; 8 bases are shared with TRBD2. Unmatched junction bases numbered 5, after V lost 3 bases and J lost 4 bases. The CDR3 has 14 residues.